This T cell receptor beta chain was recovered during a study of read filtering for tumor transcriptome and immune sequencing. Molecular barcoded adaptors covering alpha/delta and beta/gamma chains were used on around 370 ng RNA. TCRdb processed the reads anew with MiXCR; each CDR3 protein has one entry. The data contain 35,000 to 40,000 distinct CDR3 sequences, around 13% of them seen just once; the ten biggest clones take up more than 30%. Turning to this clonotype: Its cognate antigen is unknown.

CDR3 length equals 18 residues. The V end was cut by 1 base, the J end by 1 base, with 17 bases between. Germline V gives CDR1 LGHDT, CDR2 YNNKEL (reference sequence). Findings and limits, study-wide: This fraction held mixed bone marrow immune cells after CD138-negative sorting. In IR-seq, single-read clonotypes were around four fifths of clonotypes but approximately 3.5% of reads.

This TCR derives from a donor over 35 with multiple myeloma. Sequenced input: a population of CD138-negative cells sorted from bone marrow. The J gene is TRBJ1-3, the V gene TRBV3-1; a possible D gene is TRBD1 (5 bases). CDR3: CASSQASKTEGSGNTIYF. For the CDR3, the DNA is TGTGCCAGCAGCCAAGCTTCGAAGACAGAAGGTTCTGGAAACACCATATATTTT.